This T cell receptor beta chain comes out of a study of blood T cell repertoires in COVID-19. This CDR3 comprises 15 residues. Germline CDR1 and CDR2: SGHTA and FQGTGA. The V gene lost 0 bases and the J gene lost 4 bases, with 9 bases spanning the gap. The assay was immunoSEQ multiplex PCR, and TCRdb's table has in-frame clones only and misses some. The data show roughly 66,000 clones, 84% seen once. The TCR originated in a woman aged 55-69 years with acute or convalescent COVID-19. The sample was peripheral blood. The chain couples TRBV7-3 to TRBJ2-2; possible D gene TRBD1, 6 bases. The CDR3 protein is CASSLTGGSTGELFF. As DNA, the CDR3 is TGTGCCAGCAGCTTAACTGGGGGCAGCACCGGGGAGCTGTTTTTT.